The 15 T cell receptor beta chains below come from one sample, sequenced in a study of human T cells and chemical hapten exposure. TCRdb called the RACE reads again in MiXCR, with one record for every CDR3 protein. The profile shows about 120,000 distinct CDR3 sequences, about an eighth of them singletons. The time point denotes: patch test 1, 2 weeks after DPC sensitization. Treatment reported: therapeutic diphenylcyclopropenone sensitization with weekly scalp DPC. The sample consisted of whole blood, taken in connection with sensitization to the hapten diphenylcyclopropenone (DPC). The source is a woman in her fifties or sixties with alopecia areata. Some clones in this sample may be carry-over from other donors' samples.

This clonotype was picked up many times. The chain has TRBV7-9 and TRBJ2-7, with 11 positions matching TRBD2. The CDR3 covers 15 residues. The V gene's germline CDR1 is SEHNR and CDR2 FQNEAQ (reference sequence). The V gene end was trimmed by 1 base and the J gene end by 1 base; junction bases not matched to a gene: 0. The CDR3 DNA is TGTGCCAGCAGCTTAGGACTAGCGGGATCCTACGAGCAGTACTTC. This encodes CASSLGLAGSYEQYF.

As for this clonotype: This may be a read error: a much more frequent sequence differs by one nucleotide. The chain joins TRBV12-3 or TRBV12-4 to TRBJ2-3; perhaps TRBD1 as D (5 bases). The CDR3 spans 14 residues. CDR3 coding DNA: TGTGTCATCCGCAGGGTTGTGGGCACAGATACGCAGTATTTT. Translating it yields CVIRRVVGTDTQYF.

This CDR3 reads CASSWYSPSYEQYF. The CDR3 bases are TGTGCCAGCAGTTGGTACTCCCCGTCCTACGAGCAGTACTTC. This chain connects TRBV6-2 or TRBV6-3 to TRBJ2-7; D ambiguous. Germline loops: CDR1 MNHEY, CDR2 SVGEGT. The CDR3 is 14 amino acids. Trimming took 4 bases from V and 1 from J, leaving 11 bases between them.

This chain links TRBV12-3 or TRBV12-4 with TRBJ2-5, with TRBD1 identical over 7 bases. V lost 5 bases to trimming and J lost 4 bases; unmatched junction nucleotides: 4. This CDR3 spans 13 amino acids. The CDR3 DNA reads as TGTGCCAGCAGTACTTACAGGGGAGAGACCCAGTACTTC. This gives the protein CASSTYRGETQYF.

The chain links TRBV3-1 to TRBJ2-5; maybe TRBD2 (5 bases). This CDR3 has 14 amino acids. The V and J ends lost 1 base and 4 bases respectively, with 10 bases between them. Germline-derived CDR1 and CDR2 are LGHDT and YNNKEL (reference sequence). The CDR3 DNA is TGTGCCAGCAGCCAAGTGGTACTAGGAGAGACCCAGTACTTC. Translating gives CASSQVVLGETQYF.

The chain couples TRBV3-1 to TRBJ1-1, with D hard to call. CDR1 LGHDT and CDR2 YNNKEL come from the germline V gene (reference sequence). The length of the CDR3 is 16 residues. Trimming took 3 bases from V and 1 from J, leaving 15 bases between them. The CDR3 DNA reads as TGTGCCAGCAGCCACCATAGCAGGCGTTCGAACACTGAAGCTTTCTTT. Its translation: CASSHHSRRSNTEAFF.

This clonotype was observed a handful of times. This chain links TRBV12-3 or TRBV12-4 with TRBJ2-7, with D perhaps matching TRBD2 (6 bases). V was trimmed by 8 bases and J by 8 bases, leaving 16 bases between them. The CDR3 contains 12 residues. The CDR3 region has the DNA TGTGCCAGCCGGATTCGGGGGATCAAGCAGTACTTC. Amino acids: CASRIRGIKQYF.

This clonotype appeared many times. CDR3 nucleotides: TGTGCCAGCAGTTTAGACAGGACCTACGAGCAGTACTTC. This sequence encodes CASSLDRTYEQYF. J is TRBJ2-7 and V is TRBV28; D perhaps matches TRBD1 (6 bases). CDR3 length: 13 residues. The V gene lost 2 bases and the J gene lost 2 bases, with 7 bases spanning the gap. The germline V gene has CDR1 MDHEN and CDR2 SYDVKM.

In its sample, this clonotype was seen a few times. The chain links TRBV14 to TRBJ2-2; weak D call: TRBD1 (6 bases). Germline assignment: CDR1 SGHDN and CDR2 FVKESK. The V end lost 4 bases, the J end lost 11 bases, and 17 bases lay between the germline ends. This CDR3 region has 14 residues. The CDR3 nucleotides read TGTGCCAGCAGCCGAACAGGGATTGACCGCGAGCTGTTTTTT. Residues: CASSRTGIDRELFF.

This clonotype was seen at least ten times. This rearrangement joins TRBV6-2 or TRBV6-3 to TRBJ2-2, with D tentatively TRBD2 (5 bases). Germline CDR1 reads MNHEY; CDR2 reads SVGEGT. This CDR3 comprises 15 residues. Trimming removed 6 bases at V and 0 bases at J, with 11 bases between. This CDR3 reads CASRKTGTNTGELFF. The CDR3 region has the DNA TGTGCCAGCAGAAAGACCGGGACGAACACCGGGGAGCTGTTTTTT.

At least ten counts were recorded for this clonotype. The chain joins TRBV7-8 to TRBJ1-5; unclear D gene. The CDR3 contains 15 residues. V was clipped by 2 bases and J by 0 bases, with 8 bases between them. The germline CDR1 and CDR2 sequences are SGHVS and FQNEAQ. The DNA for the CDR3 is TGTGCCAGCAGCTTAACTTTTGCTAGCAATCAGCCCCAGCATTTT. Amino acids: CASSLTFASNQPQHF.

This clonotype occurred many times. The V gene is TRBV10-3, the J gene TRBJ2-5; unclear D gene. Germline loops: CDR1 ENHRY, CDR2 SYGVKD. Trimming removed 2 bases at V and 3 bases at J, with 10 bases between. The CDR3 loop spans 14 amino acids. The CDR3 sequence is CAISEGRPEETQYF. In DNA form, the CDR3 reads TGTGCCATCAGTGAGGGACGTCCGGAAGAGACCCAGTACTTC.

The rearrangement uses TRBV29-1 and TRBJ2-7; 11 bases fit TRBD2. J lost 6 bases, V lost 4 bases, and 5 bases had no gene match. The CDR3 is made up of 13 amino acids. Looked up from germline, CDR1 is SQVTM and CDR2 is ANQGSEA. The CDR3 coding sequence is TGCAGCGTTGTGACTAGCGGGACCGGCGAGCAGTACTTC. Amino acid sequence: CSVVTSGTGEQYF.

This clonotype was found many times. The J gene is TRBJ1-2, the V gene TRBV28; D gene unclear. The CDR3 length is 11 residues. Germline values: CDR1 MDHEN, CDR2 SYDVKM. The V end lost 9 bases, the J end lost 4 bases, and 9 bases lay between the germline ends. The CDR3: CASGETYGYTF. For the CDR3, the DNA is TGTGCCAGTGGTGAGACCTATGGCTACACCTTC.

The gene calls are TRBV7-2 and TRBJ2-4, with D perhaps matching TRBD1 (5 bases). Trimming left V 5 bases short and J 2 bases short, with 13 bases between. Germline values: CDR1 SGHTA, CDR2 FQGNSA. The CDR3 is 15 amino acids. This CDR3 is CASSQDKHPKNIQYF. CDR3 coding DNA: TGTGCCAGCAGCCAGGACAAGCACCCCAAAAACATTCAGTACTTC.